This TCR beta chain was captured in a study of T cell repertoires in cytomegalovirus infection. Across the study: Based on public TCR beta signatures, there were indications of CMV infection and of a matching HLA type.

TCRdb re-derived calls from the reads in MiXCR, one entry per CDR3 protein. This table holds approximately 630,000 distinct CDR3 sequences, more than 20% found once. Between the trimmed V and J ends, which lost 5 bases and 4 bases, there was a span of 20 bases. Per germline, CDR1 SEHNR and CDR2 FQNEAQ (reference sequence). There are 17 residues in the CDR3. Points from the study as a whole: Using cumulative public TCR beta family frequency, the authors identified those who carried CMV together with the relevant HLA. Predominance within the ex vivo response was attributable to HLA-C-restricted CMV-specific TCR beta clonotypes.

This clonotype was seen at least ten times. No antigen is known for it. The sequencing input was CD8+ T cells from PBMCs. This TCR came from a human donor in good health (CMV status not recorded). Some clones in this sample may be carry-over from other donors' samples. The rearrangement joins TRBV7-9 to TRBJ1-4; possibly TRBD1 for D (6 bases). The CDR3 spells CASSRSGVLLINEKLFF. CDR3 DNA sequence: TGTGCCAGCAGCCGCTCAGGGGTTCTCCTCATTAATGAAAAACTGTTTTTT.